This T cell receptor beta chain was identified in a study of breast tumors, draining lymph nodes, adjacent tissues. Findings of the study overall: That most tumor T cells come from lymph nodes remained unproven.

TCRdb fed the multiplex PCR reads into MiXCR, producing one record per CDR3 protein. The data contain around 150,000 distinct CDR3 sequences, approximately 20% of them seen just once; the ten biggest clones take up 2.5% to 3%. The lymph nodes were axillary draining lymph nodes from breast cancer patients. Per the germline V gene, CDR1 is SGHVS and CDR2 is FNYEAQ. The CDR3 totals 16 residues. Deletions cut 5 bases from V and 3 bases from J, with 17 bases between. In its sample, this clonotype was seen many times. What it binds is unknown. Material: axillary lymph node tissue. The J gene is TRBJ2-1, the V gene TRBV7-6; D may be TRBD2 (6 bases). This sequence was found in a female donor with breast cancer. Some clones in this sample may be carry-over from other donors' samples. As DNA, the CDR3 is TGTGCCAGCAGCCCCCGGAAGGGGAGGCACTACAATGAGCAGTTCTTC. This translates into CASSPRKGRHYNEQFF.